What follows are 32 T cell receptor beta chains derived from one specimen sequenced in a study of cytomegalovirus exposure and HLA in healthy donors. The primer mix had 60 Vbeta and 13 Jbeta primers. Some clones are missing from TCRdb's copy, which holds only in-frame ones; the method was immunoSEQ multiplex PCR. The sample shows around 50,000 clones, roughly 75% of them seen only once. Sequenced sample: PBMCs. The receptors stem from a man aged 25 to 40 in good health and CMV-seropositive.

The chain couples TRBV7-8 to TRBJ1-6; D is possibly TRBD1 (6 bases). CDR1 SGHVS and CDR2 FQNEAQ come from the germline V gene. There are 15 residues in the CDR3. V shed 5 bases and J shed 6 bases, with 14 bases lying between them. CDR3 residues: CASSPHVGANSPLHF. CDR3 coding DNA: TGTGCCAGCAGCCCTCACGTGGGGGCTAATTCACCCCTCCACTTT.

The J gene is TRBJ2-7, the V gene TRBV7-9, with TRBD1 as a possible D gene (6 bases). Trimming took off 5 bases at V and 1 base at J, with 12 bases between the two ends. Germline CDR1 is SEHNR and CDR2 is FQNEAQ (reference sequence). The CDR3 runs 14 residues. CDR3 protein: CASSPQGLSYEQYF. DNA of the CDR3: TGTGCCAGCAGCCCACAGGGTTTATCCTACGAGCAGTACTTC. The full variable domain, completed using reference TRBV7-9 and TRBJ2-7, is DTGVSQNPRHKITKRGQNVTFRCDPISEHNRLYWYRQTLGQGPEFLTYFQNEAQLEKSRLLSDRFSAERPKGSFSTLEIQRTEQGDSAMYLCASSPQGLSYEQYFGPGTRLTVT.

A few counts support this clone. The V call is TRBV7-8, the J call TRBJ2-7; tentatively, D is TRBD1 (6 bases). The V and J ends lost 5 bases and 2 bases respectively, with 10 bases between them. The CDR3 has 13 residues. Germline lookup yields CDR1 SGHVS and CDR2 FQNEAQ. The CDR3 DNA reads as TGTGCCAGCAGCGGGGGCCTAACCTACGAGCAGTACTTC. This sequence encodes CASSGGLTYEQYF.

CDR3 protein: CASSSRQEEVDEQFF. In DNA, the CDR3 is TGTGCCAGCAGCTCCCGACAAGAGGAGGTGGATGAGCAGTTCTTC. V usage is TRBV7-9 and J usage is TRBJ2-1; weak D call: TRBD2 (5 bases). Deletions cut 4 bases from V and 8 bases from J, with 18 bases between. The CDR3 extends over 15 amino acids. The germline CDR1 and CDR2 sequences are SEHNR and FQNEAQ (reference sequence).

V and J are TRBV7-2 and TRBJ1-1, with D possibly being TRBD1 (5 bases). The germline CDR1 and CDR2 sequences are SGHTA and FQGNSA. This CDR3 comprises 16 residues. The V gene lost 5 bases and the J gene lost 1 base, with 17 bases spanning the gap. The CDR3 sequence: CASSPHRRGWNTEAFF. The CDR3 region has the DNA TGTGCCAGCAGCCCCCATAGAAGGGGTTGGAACACTGAAGCTTTCTTT.

This clone was recorded once. V and J are TRBV5-1 and TRBJ2-7, with TRBD2 as a possible D gene (7 bases). Per the germline V gene, CDR1 is SGHRS and CDR2 is YFSETQ. The ends were cut back, 6 bases at V and 3 bases at J, with 13 bases in the middle. There are 13 residues in the CDR3. The CDR3 bases are TGCGCCAGCACGATGGGAGGGGGCTACGAGCAGTACTTC. It codes for CASTMGGGYEQYF.

J is TRBJ1-1 and V is TRBV18; 9 bases are a match to TRBD1. Germline V gives CDR1 KGHSH, CDR2 LQKENI. The CDR3 totals 14 residues. The J segment lost 1 base and the V segment lost 5 bases, leaving 2 bases of the junction unmatched. CDR3 sequence: CASSAGQGNTEAFF. The CDR3 nucleotides are TGTGCCAGCTCAGCGGGACAGGGGAACACTGAAGCTTTCTTT.

The rearrangement links TRBV14 to TRBJ1-2, with D possibly TRBD1 on 6 matching bases. The germline gives CDR1 SGHDN, CDR2 FVKESK. The CDR3 is 13 amino acids. Trimming removed 5 bases at V and 5 bases at J, with 12 bases between. The CDR3 loop reads CASSFDTGYGYTF. In nucleotides, the CDR3 is TGTGCCAGCAGCTTTGATACAGGGTATGGCTACACCTTC.

The gene calls are TRBV9 and TRBJ1-2; D unresolved. Trimming took 0 bases from V and 4 from J, leaving 10 bases between them. The CDR3 runs 14 residues. Germline lookup yields CDR1 SGDLS and CDR2 YYNGEE. CDR3 in DNA: TGTGCCAGCAGCGTAGACGGGGAGGGCTATGGCTACACCTTC. This sequence encodes CASSVDGEGYGYTF.

CDR3 in DNA: TGCGCCAGCAGCTTCTTCGACATTGGTTCACCCCTCCACTTT. This gives the protein CASSFFDIGSPLHF. This chain connects TRBV5-1 to TRBJ1-6; D call uncertain. The CDR3 is made up of 14 amino acids. V was shortened by 2 bases and J by 9 bases, with 12 bases between the two germline ends. Germline V CDR1 and CDR2: SGHRS, YFSETQ.

The rearrangement links TRBV5-1 to TRBJ2-3; TRBD1 agrees at 10 bases. V shed 0 bases and J 0 bases; nucleotides not matched to a gene: 1. In germline, CDR1 is SGHRS, CDR2 YFSETQ. The CDR3 runs 16 residues. CDR3 in amino acids: CASSLGQGASTDTQYF. In DNA, the CDR3 is TGCGCCAGCAGCTTGGGACAGGGGGCTAGCACAGATACGCAGTATTTT.

This clone appeared once. The chain couples TRBV10-3 to TRBJ2-3, with 16 bases that match TRBD2. V dropped 6 bases and J dropped 2; count of bases not matched to a gene: 8. Germline values: CDR1 ENHRY, CDR2 SYGVKD. This CDR3 contains 18 residues. CDR3 protein: CAIRGLAGGDSHTDTQYF. CDR3 nucleotide sequence: TGTGCCATCAGGGGACTAGCGGGGGGGGATAGTCACACAGATACGCAGTATTTT.

The rearrangement links TRBV16 to TRBJ2-7; D uncertain. CDR3 length: 14 amino acids. Germline CDR1 KGHSY, CDR2 FQNENV. V dropped 2 bases and J dropped 1 base, with 9 bases sitting between them. CDR3 bases: TGTGCCAGCAGCCAACGGTACGGTTCCTACGAGCAGTACTTC. Translating gives CASSQRYGSYEQYF.

The table lists this clone with a count of one. The junction departs from germline at one end; a sequencing error may be responsible. Other DNA sequences in this specimen translate into the identical CDR3. The rearrangement uses TRBV13 and TRBJ2-1; 11 bases align to TRBD2. Germline values: CDR1 PRHDT, CDR2 FYEKMQ (reference sequence). This CDR3 spans 17 amino acids. The CDR3 loop reads CASSLVFLAGGDNEQFF. In nucleotides, the CDR3 is TGCGCCAGCAGCTTAGTTTTCCTAGCGGGGGGTGACAATGAGCAGTTCTTC.

The chain couples TRBV5-1 to TRBJ2-2; 8 bases align to TRBD1. This CDR3 has 14 amino acids. The V and J ends lost 4 bases and 7 bases, in that order; junction bases with no gene match: 6. Germline V gene data show CDR1 as SGHRS and CDR2 as YFSETQ. CDR3: CASSALQGDGELFF. CDR3 nucleotide sequence: TGCGCCAGCAGCGCCCTACAGGGGGACGGGGAGCTGTTTTTT. Using reference TRBV5-1 and TRBJ2-2 for the parts outside the CDR3, the full variable domain is KAGVTQTPRYLIKTRGQQVTLSCSPISGHRSVSWYQQTPGQGLQFLFEYFSETQRNKGNFPGRFSGRQFSNSRSEMNVSTLELGDSALYLCASSALQGDGELFFGEGSRLTVL.

This clone was seen only a few times. V usage is TRBV6-6 and J usage is TRBJ2-7; 8 bases line up with TRBD1. This CDR3 comprises 16 residues. Germline V lookup: CDR1 MNHNY, CDR2 SVGAGI (reference sequence). The junction had 11 bases not matched to a gene; V was cut back by 6 bases and J by 1 base. The CDR3: CASSRLQGARSYEQYF. In DNA, the CDR3 is TGTGCCAGCAGCAGACTGCAGGGGGCGCGATCCTACGAGCAGTACTTC.

The rearrangement links TRBV19 to TRBJ1-5, with 8 bases matching TRBD1. The germline CDR1 and CDR2 sequences are LNHDA and SQIVND (reference sequence). The CDR3 is 15 amino acids. With V trimmed by 8 bases and J by 2 bases, 8 bases remained unmatched. In DNA form, the CDR3 reads TGTGCCAGTCGACTTGACAGGGGTGGCAATCAGCCCCAGCATTTT. This gives the protein CASRLDRGGNQPQHF.

This clone was recorded a few times. V and J are TRBV5-1 and TRBJ2-7, with TRBD1 matching over 8 bases. Looked up from germline, CDR1 is SGHRS and CDR2 is YFSETQ. V dropped 4 bases and J dropped 4; count of bases not matched to a gene: 4. This CDR3 has 13 residues. The CDR3 loop reads CASSGQGVYEQYF. CDR3 bases: TGCGCCAGCAGCGGACAGGGTGTATACGAGCAGTACTTC. Drawing the rest from reference TRBV5-1 and TRBJ2-7, the complete variable domain is KAGVTQTPRYLIKTRGQQVTLSCSPISGHRSVSWYQQTPGQGLQFLFEYFSETQRNKGNFPGRFSGRQFSNSRSEMNVSTLELGDSALYLCASSGQGVYEQYFGPGTRLTVT.

As concerns this clone: Other DNA sequences in this specimen translate into the identical CDR3. Here the CDR3 DNA reads TGTGCCAGCAGCTTCTACAGGGTAACAGATACGCAGTATTTT. It is translated as CASSFYRVTDTQYF. This chain joins TRBV11-2 and TRBJ2-3; the D gene is possibly TRBD1 (6 bases). CDR1 and CDR2 from the germline V gene are SGHAT and FQNNGV. The V end was cut by 3 bases, the J end by 3 bases, with 10 bases between. This CDR3 spans 14 amino acids.

The chain recombines TRBV6-1 with TRBJ2-7, with 7 bases lining up with TRBD1. With 3 bases clipped from V and 3 bases from J, the junction kept 8 bases outside the gene matches. This CDR3 has 15 residues. Germline CDR1 reads MNHNS; CDR2 reads SASEGT. CDR3 coding DNA: TGTGCCAGCAGTGACGGGACAGCTATGGGCTACGAGCAGTACTTC. Protein product: CASSDGTAMGYEQYF.

The chain combines TRBV6-4 with TRBJ2-3, with 10 positions matching TRBD1. This CDR3 is built from 16 residues. Germline V gene lookup returns CDR1 MRHNA and CDR2 SNTAGT. Unmatched junction bases numbered 1, after V lost 0 bases and J lost 1 base. This CDR3 reads CASSDSTGGGTDTQYF. The DNA of the CDR3 is TGTGCCAGCAGTGACTCGACAGGGGGCGGCACAGATACGCAGTATTTT.

The genes are TRBV5-1 and TRBJ1-2; unclear D gene. Deletions cut 0 bases from V and 5 bases from J, with 5 bases between. The CDR3 is 12 residues long. Germline CDR1 reads SGHRS; CDR2 reads YFSETQ. CDR3 loop: CASSLDAYGYTF. Here the CDR3 DNA reads TGCGCCAGCAGCTTGGATGCGTATGGCTACACCTTC.

This clone was observed a single time. DNA for the CDR3: TGTGCCAGCAAGTCCAGGGACAATCTAAACACTGAAGCTTTCTTT. It is translated as CASKSRDNLNTEAFF. This rearrangement joins TRBV6-5 to TRBJ1-1, with a possible D match to TRBD1 (6 bases). CDR3 length: 15 amino acids. The V gene lost 7 bases and the J gene lost 2 bases, with 17 bases spanning the gap. The germline CDR1 and CDR2 sequences are MNHEY and SVGAGI.

The chain uses TRBV4-2 and TRBJ2-3; 10 bases agree with TRBD2. With V trimmed by 5 bases and J by 2 bases, 10 bases remained unmatched. Germline CDR1 LGHNA, CDR2 YNFKEQ. The CDR3 extends over 17 amino acids. CDR3 residues: CASSITVAGGPTDTQYF. For the CDR3, the DNA is TGTGCCAGCAGCATAACAGTAGCGGGGGGACCCACAGATACGCAGTATTTT.

This rearrangement joins TRBV7-9 to TRBJ2-2; perhaps TRBD2 as D (7 bases). CDR1 is SEHNR, CDR2 FQNEAQ, per germline (reference sequence). The ends were cut back, 2 bases at V and 4 bases at J, with 14 bases in the middle. CDR3 length: 16 residues. For the CDR3, the DNA is TGTGCCAGCAGCTTAATAGGGGGGGCCGGCACCGGGGAGCTGTTTTTT. Its protein product is CASSLIGGAGTGELFF.

This chain links TRBV19 with TRBJ1-2, with 8 bases lining up with TRBD1. The CDR3 is 18 residues long. With 0 bases clipped from V and 0 bases from J, the junction kept 9 bases outside the gene matches. From germline, CDR1 is LNHDA and CDR2 SQIVND (reference sequence). Here the CDR3 DNA reads TGTGCCAGTAGTATAGATGGGGGACAGGCCCGTTCTAACTATGGCTACACCTTC. Translation gives CASSIDGGQARSNYGYTF.

This chain connects TRBV11-2 to TRBJ2-7, with 9 nucleotides matching TRBD1. Germline CDR1 is SGHAT and CDR2 is FQNNGV. V lost 7 bases to trimming and J lost 4 bases; unmatched junction nucleotides: 11. This CDR3 is 15 amino acids long. This CDR3 reads CASTQGQGMGYEQYF. CDR3 nucleotides: TGTGCCAGCACACAGGGACAGGGTATGGGTTACGAGCAGTACTTC.

The genes are TRBV19 and TRBJ2-7; 7 bases fit TRBD1. Per the germline V gene, CDR1 is LNHDA and CDR2 is SQIVND (reference sequence). The CDR3 is made up of 16 amino acids. Trimming at V came to 5 bases and at J to 0 bases, leaving 10 bases not matched to a gene. CDR3 coding DNA: TGTGCCAGTAGTCTTTTCGGGACAGATAGCTCCTACGAGCAGTACTTC. Its protein is CASSLFGTDSSYEQYF.

The chain combines TRBV15 with TRBJ1-4; no reliable D call. Germline V gene sequence: CDR1 LNHNV, CDR2 YYDKDF (reference sequence). V was pared by 3 bases and J by 0 bases, with 14 bases between. This CDR3 spans 17 amino acids. The CDR3 loop is CATSSGEIAATNEKLFF. The CDR3, as DNA: TGTGCCACCAGCAGCGGTGAGATAGCAGCAACTAATGAAAAACTGTTTTTT.

The chain couples TRBV6-5 to TRBJ1-2, with D possibly TRBD1 on 6 matching bases. The CDR3 has 13 residues. The V end was cut by 4 bases, the J end by 7 bases, with 13 bases between. Germline CDR1 and CDR2: MNHEY and SVGAGI. CDR3 in DNA: TGTGCCAGCAGTTTCACAGGGCTCTCTGGCTACACCTTC. This gives the protein CASSFTGLSGYTF.

The chain employs TRBV6-1 and TRBJ2-5, with D possibly being TRBD1 (6 bases). The V gene's germline CDR1 is MNHNS and CDR2 SASEGT. This CDR3 contains 12 residues. The V end was cut by 9 bases, the J end by 2 bases, with 10 bases between. The CDR3 bases are TGTGCCAGTCGGGACATACAAGAGACCCAGTACTTC. This sequence encodes CASRDIQETQYF.

The rearrangement joins TRBV19 to TRBJ1-5; 10 bases are a match to TRBD1. The CDR3 sequence is 15 residues long. The ends lost 7 bases at V and 3 bases at J; junction bases unmatched: 6. The germline V gene encodes CDR1 LNHDA and CDR2 SQIVND (reference sequence). The CDR3 reads CASTPDRGNNQPQHF. The CDR3, as DNA: TGTGCCAGTACCCCGGACAGGGGGAACAATCAGCCCCAGCATTTT.